Below, one T cell receptor beta chain is given with its context. Its antigen is currently unknown. Assay: immunoSEQ multiplex PCR; the TCRdb copy retains only in-frame clones and omits some. The data contain almost 95,000 clones, nearly 90% of them singletons. Time point defined: week 47, end of study. One vaccine dose held 300 ug of mutant IDH1 20-mer peptide and came with topical imiquimod. The sample comes from a study of a mutant IDH1 vaccine in newly diagnosed glioma. Study-level information: Patients arrived already treated with radiotherapy, temozolomide, or both, most having had both. Scheduled at week 35, visit V12 preceded visit V13, held at week 47.

The CDR3 is 14 amino acids. Germline assignment: CDR1 ENHRY and CDR2 SYGVKD. V was cut by 0 bases and J by 8 bases, with 13 bases left in between. This rearrangement joins TRBV10-3 to TRBJ1-1; tentatively, D is TRBD1 (5 bases). The source material was PBMCs, sampled from a glioma patient whose treatment included an IDH1 peptide vaccine. This clonotype originated in a woman between 45 and 60 years old with glioma. CDR3 sequence: CAISESKGAFEAFF. CDR3 nucleotide sequence: TGTGCCATCAGTGAGTCGAAAGGGGCTTTCGAAGCTTTCTTT.